These T cell receptor beta chains were read from a single sample in a study of cytomegalovirus exposure and HLA in healthy donors. TCRdb keeps only in-frame clones here, not all; method: immunoSEQ multiplex PCR. The sample has roughly 170,000 clones; around 78% are singletons. The sequenced material came from PBMCs. Receptors originate from a woman aged 45-60 years in good health and CMV-seropositive. The CDR3 runs from the conserved cysteine through the conserved F or W. D genes are given only for firm matches. A clone size is listed for some rows: how often the clone was seen (once, few, many), or a class if it is expanded.

d_gene: TRBD1; j_gene: TRBJ2-7; v_gene: TRBV5-1; abundance: once; CDR3aa: CASSLAGQGYEQYF; CDR3nt: TGCGCCAGCAGCTTGGCGGGACAGGGCTACGAGCAGTACTTC
d_gene: TRBD2; j_gene: TRBJ2-5; v_gene: TRBV5-1; abundance: -; CDR3aa: CASSFGTSGEETQYF; CDR3nt: TGCGCCAGCAGCTTCGGGACTAGCGGTGAGGAGACCCAGTACTTC
d_gene: -; j_gene: TRBJ1-5; v_gene: TRBV6-1; abundance: -; CDR3aa: CASSSRSNQPQHF; CDR3nt: TGTGCCAGCAGTTCCCGGAGCAATCAGCCCCAGCATTTT
d_gene: TRBD2; j_gene: TRBJ2-5; v_gene: TRBV2; abundance: -; CDR3aa: CASSGERGGKTQYF; CDR3nt: TGTGCCAGCAGTGGGGAGCGGGGGGGGAAGACCCAGTACTTC
d_gene: -; j_gene: TRBJ1-2; v_gene: TRBV5-1; abundance: -; CDR3aa: CASSLNPGYGYTF; CDR3nt: TGCGCCAGCAGCTTGAATCCAGGATATGGCTACACCTTC
d_gene: TRBD1; j_gene: TRBJ2-1; v_gene: TRBV7-3; abundance: -; CDR3aa: CASSPDRVWVNEQFF; CDR3nt: TGTGCCAGCAGCCCCGACAGGGTGTGGGTCAATGAGCAGTTCTTC
d_gene: TRBD1; j_gene: TRBJ1-2; v_gene: TRBV19; abundance: -; CDR3aa: CASSTTGTGNYGYTF; CDR3nt: TGTGCCAGTAGTACAACCGGGACAGGCAACTATGGCTACACCTTC
d_gene: -; j_gene: TRBJ2-4; v_gene: TRBV4-2; abundance: few; CDR3aa: CASSQDRGAGNIQYF; CDR3nt: TGTGCCAGCAGCCAAGATCGGGGGGCGGGGAACATTCAGTACTTC
d_gene: -; j_gene: TRBJ1-1; v_gene: TRBV7-9; abundance: few; CDR3aa: CASSSTSRGIAEAFF; CDR3nt: TGTGCCAGCAGCTCGACTTCACGCGGGATAGCTGAAGCTTTCTTT
d_gene: -; j_gene: TRBJ2-5; v_gene: TRBV2; abundance: -; CDR3aa: CASRVTGVAETQYF; CDR3nt: TGTGCCAGCAGGGTCACAGGCGTCGCAGAGACCCAGTACTTC
d_gene: TRBD2; j_gene: TRBJ2-5; v_gene: TRBV5-4; abundance: -; CDR3aa: CASSLGTSGGAETQYF; CDR3nt: TGTGCCAGCAGCTTGGGGACTAGCGGGGGGGCGGAGACCCAGTACTTC
d_gene: TRBD1; j_gene: TRBJ2-7; v_gene: TRBV6-1; abundance: -; CDR3aa: CASSEGWGTGGYEQYF; CDR3nt: TGTGCCAGCAGTGAAGGTTGGGGGACAGGGGGTTACGAGCAGTACTTC
d_gene: -; j_gene: TRBJ2-6; v_gene: TRBV4-1; abundance: -; CDR3aa: CASSRDDSPPDVLTF; CDR3nt: TGCGCCAGCAGCCGAGACGACAGCCCCCCAGACGTCCTGACTTTC
d_gene: -; j_gene: TRBJ2-4; v_gene: TRBV6-5; abundance: -; CDR3aa: CASSSTNRGIQYF; CDR3nt: TGTGCCAGCAGTTCAACAAACCGGGGGATTCAGTACTTC
d_gene: TRBD1; j_gene: TRBJ2-7; v_gene: TRBV7-3; abundance: -; CDR3aa: CASSSGTGSNEQYF; CDR3nt: TGTGCCAGCAGTTCCGGGACAGGGAGTAACGAGCAGTACTTC
d_gene: -; j_gene: TRBJ1-3; v_gene: TRBV19; abundance: -; CDR3aa: CASSIQATLSGNTIYF; CDR3nt: TGTGCCAGTAGTATACAGGCAACTCTCTCTGGAAACACCATATATTTT
d_gene: -; j_gene: TRBJ2-3; v_gene: TRBV7-2; abundance: -; CDR3aa: CASSRGSATQYF; CDR3nt: TGTGCCAGCAGCAGGGGGAGCGCTACGCAGTATTTT
d_gene: TRBD2; j_gene: TRBJ2-3; v_gene: TRBV10-3; abundance: -; CDR3aa: CAILRGGTDTQYF; CDR3nt: TGTGCCATACTGCGGGGGGGCACAGATACGCAGTATTTT
d_gene: -; j_gene: TRBJ1-6; v_gene: TRBV5-6; abundance: -; CDR3aa: CASSLVDSTNSPLHF; CDR3nt: TGTGCCAGCAGCTTGGTGGACAGCACGAATTCACCCCTCCACTTT
d_gene: TRBD2; j_gene: TRBJ2-3; v_gene: TRBV6-1; abundance: -; CDR3aa: CASSGLAGGADTQYF; CDR3nt: TGTGCCAGCAGCGGACTAGCGGGGGGTGCAGATACGCAGTATTTT
d_gene: -; j_gene: TRBJ2-3; v_gene: TRBV29-1; abundance: -; CDR3aa: CSVEVLGPDTQYF; CDR3nt: TGCAGCGTTGAGGTTTTGGGCCCAGATACGCAGTATTTT
d_gene: TRBD2; j_gene: TRBJ2-5; v_gene: TRBV10-1; abundance: -; CDR3aa: CASSEGTSETQYF; CDR3nt: TGCGCCAGCAGTGAAGGGACTAGCGAGACCCAGTACTTC
d_gene: -; j_gene: TRBJ2-7; v_gene: TRBV2; abundance: -; CDR3aa: CASSGRTVLPTEQYF; CDR3nt: TGTGCCAGCAGTGGCCGGACAGTGCTACCTACGGAGCAGTACTTC
d_gene: -; j_gene: TRBJ1-2; v_gene: TRBV5-1; abundance: -; CDR3aa: CASSLRGGEGYTF; CDR3nt: TGCGCCAGCAGCCTACGGGGAGGGGAGGGCTACACCTTC
d_gene: TRBD1; j_gene: TRBJ1-2; v_gene: TRBV5-4; abundance: -; CDR3aa: CASSFDRGSIRNGYTF; CDR3nt: TGTGCCAGCAGCTTTGACAGGGGGTCGATTCGGAATGGCTACACCTTC
d_gene: -; j_gene: TRBJ1-3; v_gene: TRBV2; abundance: -; CDR3aa: CASRFRVLSGNTIYF; CDR3nt: TGTGCCAGCAGGTTCAGGGTTCTCTCTGGAAACACCATATATTTT
d_gene: TRBD1; j_gene: TRBJ1-1; v_gene: TRBV29-1; abundance: -; CDR3aa: CSVVQGANTEAFF; CDR3nt: TGCAGCGTTGTTCAGGGGGCGAACACTGAAGCTTTCTTT